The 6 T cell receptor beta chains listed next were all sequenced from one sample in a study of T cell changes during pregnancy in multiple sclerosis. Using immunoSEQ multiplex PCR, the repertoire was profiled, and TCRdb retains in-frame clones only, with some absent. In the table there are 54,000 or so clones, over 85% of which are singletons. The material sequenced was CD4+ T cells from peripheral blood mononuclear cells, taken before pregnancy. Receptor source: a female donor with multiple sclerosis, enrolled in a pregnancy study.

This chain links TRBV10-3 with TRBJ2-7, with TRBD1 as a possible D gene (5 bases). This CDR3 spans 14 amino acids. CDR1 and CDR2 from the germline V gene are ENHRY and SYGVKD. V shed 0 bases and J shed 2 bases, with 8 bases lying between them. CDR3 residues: CAISESAGTYEQYF. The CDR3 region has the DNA TGTGCCATCAGTGAGTCGGCAGGGACCTACGAGCAGTACTTC.

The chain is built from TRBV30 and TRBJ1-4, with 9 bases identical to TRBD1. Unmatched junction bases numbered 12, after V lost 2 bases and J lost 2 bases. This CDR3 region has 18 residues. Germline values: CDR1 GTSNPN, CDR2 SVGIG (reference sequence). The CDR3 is CAWSSPPGTGRTNEKLFF. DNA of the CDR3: TGTGCCTGGAGTTCCCCTCCTGGGACAGGGAGGACTAATGAAAAACTGTTTTTT.

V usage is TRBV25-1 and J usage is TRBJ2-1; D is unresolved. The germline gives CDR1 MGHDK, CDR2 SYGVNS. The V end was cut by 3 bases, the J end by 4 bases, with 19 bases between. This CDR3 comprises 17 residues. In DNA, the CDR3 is TGTGCCAGCAGTGAGACCCGTTCCGGGTTCTTTTACAATGAGCAGTTCTTC. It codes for CASSETRSGFFYNEQFF.

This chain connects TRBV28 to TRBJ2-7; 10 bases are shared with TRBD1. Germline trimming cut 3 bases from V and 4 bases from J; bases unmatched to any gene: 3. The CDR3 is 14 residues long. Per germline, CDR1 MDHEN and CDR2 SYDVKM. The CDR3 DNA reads TGTGCCAGCAGTTTCGACAGGGGGCGATACGAGCAGTACTTC. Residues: CASSFDRGRYEQYF.

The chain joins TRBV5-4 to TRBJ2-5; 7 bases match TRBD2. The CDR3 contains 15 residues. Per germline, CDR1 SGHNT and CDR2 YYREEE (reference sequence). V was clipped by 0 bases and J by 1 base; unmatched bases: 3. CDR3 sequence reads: CASSLVSGTQETQYF. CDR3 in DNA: TGTGCCAGCAGCTTGGTGAGCGGGACCCAAGAGACCCAGTACTTC.

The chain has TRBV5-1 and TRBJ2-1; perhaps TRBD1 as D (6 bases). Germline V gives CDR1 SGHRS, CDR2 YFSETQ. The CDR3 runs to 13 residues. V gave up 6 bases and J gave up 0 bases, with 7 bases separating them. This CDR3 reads CASNRDSYNEQFF. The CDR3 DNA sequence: TGCGCCAGCAACAGGGACTCCTACAATGAGCAGTTCTTC.